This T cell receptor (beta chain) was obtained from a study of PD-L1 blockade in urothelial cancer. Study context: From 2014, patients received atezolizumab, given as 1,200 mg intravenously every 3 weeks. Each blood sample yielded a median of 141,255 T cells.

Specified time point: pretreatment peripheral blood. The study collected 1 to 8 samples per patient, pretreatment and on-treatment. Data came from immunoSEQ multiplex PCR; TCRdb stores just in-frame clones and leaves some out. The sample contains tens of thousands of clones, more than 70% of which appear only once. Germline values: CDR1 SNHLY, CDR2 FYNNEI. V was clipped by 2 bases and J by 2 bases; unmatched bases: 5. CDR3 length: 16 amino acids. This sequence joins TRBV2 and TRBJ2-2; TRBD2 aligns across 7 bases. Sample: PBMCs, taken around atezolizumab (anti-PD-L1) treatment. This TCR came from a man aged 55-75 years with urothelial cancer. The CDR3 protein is CASSETSATNTGELFF. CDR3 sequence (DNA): TGTGCCAGCAGTGAAACTAGCGCAACAAACACCGGGGAGCTGTTTTTT.